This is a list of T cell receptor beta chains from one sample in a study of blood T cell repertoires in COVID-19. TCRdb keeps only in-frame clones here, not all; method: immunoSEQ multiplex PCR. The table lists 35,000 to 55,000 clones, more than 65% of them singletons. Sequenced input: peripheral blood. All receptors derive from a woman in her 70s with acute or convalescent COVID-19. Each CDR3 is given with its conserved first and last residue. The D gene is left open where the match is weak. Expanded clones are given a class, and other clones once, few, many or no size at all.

CDR3nt: TGTGCCAGCAGTTTTAACAGATTCTACGAGCAGTACTTC; CDR3aa: CASSFNRFYEQYF; d_gene: -; abundance: -; j_gene: TRBJ2-7; v_gene: TRBV6-6
CDR3nt: TGTGCCAGCAGCTTAACCGCAGGGTCAAAGACCCAGTACTTC; CDR3aa: CASSLTAGSKTQYF; d_gene: -; abundance: -; j_gene: TRBJ2-5; v_gene: TRBV7-3
CDR3nt: TGTGCCAGCAGCCAAGCCCTGGACAGGCCAAGGGGACTGTTTTTT; CDR3aa: CASSQALDRPRGLFF; d_gene: TRBD1; abundance: -; j_gene: TRBJ1-4; v_gene: TRBV14
CDR3nt: TGCGCCAGCAGCCGGGAGGGAACCGGGGAGCTGTTTTTT; CDR3aa: CASSREGTGELFF; d_gene: TRBD2; abundance: -; j_gene: TRBJ2-2; v_gene: TRBV5-1
CDR3nt: TGTGCCAGCAGCCCTTCGGGGGTTAGCTCTGGGGCCAACGTCCTGACTTTC; CDR3aa: CASSPSGVSSGANVLTF; d_gene: -; abundance: few; j_gene: TRBJ2-6; v_gene: TRBV7-8
CDR3nt: TGTGCCAGTAGTCTCTACGGGAGGGCCCAAAACAATGAGCAGTTCTTC; CDR3aa: CASSLYGRAQNNEQFF; d_gene: TRBD2; abundance: -; j_gene: TRBJ2-1; v_gene: TRBV19
CDR3nt: TGTGCCAGCAGCTTATCACTGACTGGCGGTGGAAACACCATATATTTT; CDR3aa: CASSLSLTGGGNTIYF; d_gene: -; abundance: -; j_gene: TRBJ1-3; v_gene: TRBV11-2
CDR3nt: TGTGCCAGCAGCCATCTCCCCAGGCACTACGAGCAGTACTTC; CDR3aa: CASSHLPRHYEQYF; d_gene: -; abundance: -; j_gene: TRBJ2-7; v_gene: TRBV7-9
CDR3nt: TGTGCCAGCAGCTTCTGGAGGAGCACAGATACGCAGTATTTT; CDR3aa: CASSFWRSTDTQYF; d_gene: -; abundance: -; j_gene: TRBJ2-3; v_gene: TRBV7-9
CDR3nt: TGTGCCAGCTCACCACTAAATTCTCCGAGCTCCTACAATGAGCAGTTCTTC; CDR3aa: CASSPLNSPSSYNEQFF; d_gene: -; abundance: -; j_gene: TRBJ2-1; v_gene: TRBV18
CDR3nt: TGTGCCAGCAGCCGCCTGACAGGGTCTAACTACGAGCAGTACTTC; CDR3aa: CASSRLTGSNYEQYF; d_gene: TRBD1; abundance: -; j_gene: TRBJ2-7; v_gene: TRBV14
CDR3nt: TGTGCCAGCAGCCTACTAGGGAGATACCAAGAGACCCAGTACTTC; CDR3aa: CASSLLGRYQETQYF; d_gene: -; abundance: -; j_gene: TRBJ2-5; v_gene: TRBV7-2
CDR3nt: TGTGCCGGGGGACAGGGAAGTAACTATGGCTACACCTTC; CDR3aa: CAGGQGSNYGYTF; d_gene: TRBD1; abundance: -; j_gene: TRBJ1-2; v_gene: TRBV30
CDR3nt: TGTGCCAGCAGCGGATTTAGCGGGAGGGTTGGTGAGCAGTTCTTC; CDR3aa: CASSGFSGRVGEQFF; d_gene: TRBD2; abundance: -; j_gene: TRBJ2-1; v_gene: TRBV11-3
CDR3nt: TGTGCCAGCAGCCCGGGGGACAGGGAGGGGTCACCCCTCCACTTT; CDR3aa: CASSPGDREGSPLHF; d_gene: TRBD1; abundance: -; j_gene: TRBJ1-6; v_gene: TRBV5-4
CDR3nt: TGTGCCAGCAGCGTAGTGGCGGGGGGGCTAGCGGGAGGCTACACCGGGGAGCTGTTTTTT; CDR3aa: CASSVVAGGLAGGYTGELFF; d_gene: TRBD2; abundance: few; j_gene: TRBJ2-2; v_gene: TRBV9
CDR3nt: TGTGCCAGCAGTGAATTTGGCAGGTTTTACAATGAGCAGTTCTTC; CDR3aa: CASSEFGRFYNEQFF; d_gene: -; abundance: -; j_gene: TRBJ2-1; v_gene: TRBV6-1
CDR3nt: TGTGCCAGCAGCTTAGAGGCAGGGCCCCAAGAGACCCAGTACTTC; CDR3aa: CASSLEAGPQETQYF; d_gene: -; abundance: -; j_gene: TRBJ2-5; v_gene: TRBV7-2
CDR3nt: TGTGCTAGTGGTTTGGAGGGGGCAACCTATGGCTACACCTTC; CDR3aa: CASGLEGATYGYTF; d_gene: TRBD1; abundance: once; j_gene: TRBJ1-2; v_gene: TRBV12-5
CDR3nt: TGTGCCAGCAGCGTAGGGTCAGGGGCAATGAACACTGAAGCTTTCTTT; CDR3aa: CASSVGSGAMNTEAFF; d_gene: -; abundance: -; j_gene: TRBJ1-1; v_gene: TRBV9
CDR3nt: TGTGCCAGTAGTATCCGGGGCACTGAAGCTTTCTTT; CDR3aa: CASSIRGTEAFF; d_gene: -; abundance: few; j_gene: TRBJ1-1; v_gene: TRBV19
CDR3nt: TGTGCCAGCAGTTACGCCCCCGTGACAGGCTCTGCAATCAAGTTC; CDR3aa: CASSYAPVTGSAIKF; d_gene: -; abundance: -; j_gene: TRBJ1-2; v_gene: TRBV6-2/TRBV6-3
CDR3nt: TGTGCCAGCAGCTTACGGGGGAATGTGGGATCACCCCTCCACTTT; CDR3aa: CASSLRGNVGSPLHF; d_gene: -; abundance: -; j_gene: TRBJ1-6; v_gene: TRBV5-8